Reported below is one T cell receptor (beta chain). Trimming stripped 3 bases from V and 5 bases from J, with 13 bases between. This CDR3 spans 13 amino acids. Germline assignment: CDR1 SQVTM and CDR2 ANQGSEA. The assay was immunoSEQ multiplex PCR, and TCRdb's table has in-frame clones only and misses some. The sample consists of under 130,000 clones, under 75% of them appearing once. These data originate in a study of blood T cell repertoires in COVID-19. V usage is TRBV29-1 and J usage is TRBJ1-1; tentatively, D is TRBD1 (6 bases). The TCR comes from a man at least 80 years old with acute or convalescent COVID-19. Sample: peripheral blood. The CDR3 sequence: CSVELKGGTEAFF. DNA of the CDR3: TGCAGCGTTGAGTTAAAGGGGGGGACTGAAGCTTTCTTT.